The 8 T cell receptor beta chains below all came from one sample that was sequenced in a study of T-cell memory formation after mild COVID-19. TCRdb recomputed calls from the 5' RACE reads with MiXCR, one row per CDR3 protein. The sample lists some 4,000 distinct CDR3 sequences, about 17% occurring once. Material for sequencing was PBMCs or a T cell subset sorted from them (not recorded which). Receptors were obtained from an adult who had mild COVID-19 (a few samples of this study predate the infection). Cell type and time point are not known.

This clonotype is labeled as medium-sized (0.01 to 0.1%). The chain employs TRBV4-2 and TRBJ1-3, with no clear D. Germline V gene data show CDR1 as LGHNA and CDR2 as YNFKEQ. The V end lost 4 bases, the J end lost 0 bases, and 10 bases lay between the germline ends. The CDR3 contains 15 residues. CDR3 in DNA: TGTGCCAGCAGCCCCGAATCGGCCTCTGGAAACACCATATATTTT. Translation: CASSPESASGNTIYF.

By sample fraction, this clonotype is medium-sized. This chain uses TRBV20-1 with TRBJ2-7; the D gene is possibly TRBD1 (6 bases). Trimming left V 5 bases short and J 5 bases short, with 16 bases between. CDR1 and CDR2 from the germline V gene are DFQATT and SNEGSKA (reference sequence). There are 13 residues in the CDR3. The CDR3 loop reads CSASPGGLDEQYF. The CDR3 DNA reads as TGCAGTGCTTCCCCTGGGGGCTTGGACGAGCAGTACTTC.

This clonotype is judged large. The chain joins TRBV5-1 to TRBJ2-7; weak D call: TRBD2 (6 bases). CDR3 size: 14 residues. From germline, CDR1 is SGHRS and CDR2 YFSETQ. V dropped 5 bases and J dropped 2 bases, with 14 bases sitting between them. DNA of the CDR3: TGCGCCAGCAGTACCCGAGCGGGCCCCTACGAGCAGTACTTC. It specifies CASSTRAGPYEQYF.

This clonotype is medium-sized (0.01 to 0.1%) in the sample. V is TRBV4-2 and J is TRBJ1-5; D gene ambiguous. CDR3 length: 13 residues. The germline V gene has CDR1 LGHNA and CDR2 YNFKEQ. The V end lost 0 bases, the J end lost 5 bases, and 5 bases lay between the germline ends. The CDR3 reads CASSQDRDQPQHF. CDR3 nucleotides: TGTGCCAGCAGCCAAGATCGGGATCAGCCCCAGCATTTT.

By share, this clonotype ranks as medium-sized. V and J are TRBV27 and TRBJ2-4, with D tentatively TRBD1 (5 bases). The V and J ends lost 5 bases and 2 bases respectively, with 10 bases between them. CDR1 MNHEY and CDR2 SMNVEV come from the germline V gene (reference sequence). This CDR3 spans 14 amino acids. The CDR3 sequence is CASSRAGPKNIQYF. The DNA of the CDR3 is TGTGCCAGCAGTCGGGCAGGGCCCAAAAACATTCAGTACTTC.

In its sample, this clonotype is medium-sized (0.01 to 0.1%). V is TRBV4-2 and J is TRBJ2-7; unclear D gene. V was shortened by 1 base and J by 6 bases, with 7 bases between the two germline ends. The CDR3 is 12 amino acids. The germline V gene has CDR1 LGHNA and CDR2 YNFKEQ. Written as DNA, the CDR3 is TGTGCCAGCAGCCAAGTAGGGCTCGAGCAGTACTTC. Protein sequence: CASSQVGLEQYF.

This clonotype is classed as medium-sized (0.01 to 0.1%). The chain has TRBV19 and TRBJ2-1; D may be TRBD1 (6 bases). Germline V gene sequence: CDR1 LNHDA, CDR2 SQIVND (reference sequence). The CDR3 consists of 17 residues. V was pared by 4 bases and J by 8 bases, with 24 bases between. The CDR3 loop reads CASSSHARTVVRDEQFF. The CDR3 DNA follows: TGTGCCAGTAGTAGCCACGCCAGGACAGTGGTTAGGGATGAGCAGTTCTTC.

CDR3 loop: CASGAGGDLDEQFF. In DNA form, the CDR3 reads TGTGCCAGCGGGGCGGGAGGCGACTTGGATGAGCAGTTCTTC. The chain combines TRBV7-6 with TRBJ2-1; TRBD2 agrees at 8 bases. V dropped 8 bases and J dropped 8; count of bases not matched to a gene: 11. This CDR3 comprises 14 residues. Germline V gene sequence: CDR1 SGHVS, CDR2 FNYEAQ.